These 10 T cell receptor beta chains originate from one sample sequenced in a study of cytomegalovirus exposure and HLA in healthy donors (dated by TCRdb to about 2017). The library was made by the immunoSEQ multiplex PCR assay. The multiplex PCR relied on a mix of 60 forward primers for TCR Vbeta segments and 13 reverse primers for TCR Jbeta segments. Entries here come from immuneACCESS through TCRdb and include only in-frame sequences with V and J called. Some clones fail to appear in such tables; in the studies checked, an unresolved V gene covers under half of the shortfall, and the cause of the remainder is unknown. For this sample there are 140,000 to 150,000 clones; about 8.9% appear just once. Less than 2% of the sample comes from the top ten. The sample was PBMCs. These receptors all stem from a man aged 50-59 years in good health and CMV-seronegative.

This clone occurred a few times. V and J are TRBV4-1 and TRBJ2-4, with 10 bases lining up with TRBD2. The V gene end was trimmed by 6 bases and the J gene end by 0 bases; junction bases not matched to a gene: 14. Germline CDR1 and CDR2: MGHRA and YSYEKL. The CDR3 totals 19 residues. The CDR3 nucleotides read TGCGCCAGCAGACTCGAGCTAGCGGGAGCCACTCGAGCCAAAAACATTCAGTACTTC. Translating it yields CASRLELAGATRAKNIQYF.

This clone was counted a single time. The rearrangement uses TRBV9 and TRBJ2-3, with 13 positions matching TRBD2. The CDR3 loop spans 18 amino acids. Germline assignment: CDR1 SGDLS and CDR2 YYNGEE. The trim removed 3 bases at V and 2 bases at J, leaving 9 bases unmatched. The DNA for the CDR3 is TGTGCCAGCAGCGCAAATCGACTAGCGGGAGGCCTCACAGATACGCAGTATTTT. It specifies CASSANRLAGGLTDTQYF.

DNA of the CDR3: TGTGCCAGCACTACCAGGGTTAAGGGCACCGGGGAGCTGTTTTTT. This gives the protein CASTTRVKGTGELFF. The chain carries TRBV6-1 and TRBJ2-2, with D maybe TRBD1 (5 bases). Trimming stripped 7 bases from V and 4 bases from J, with 16 bases between. The length of the CDR3 is 15 residues. CDR1 is MNHNS and CDR2 is SASEGT in the germline V gene.

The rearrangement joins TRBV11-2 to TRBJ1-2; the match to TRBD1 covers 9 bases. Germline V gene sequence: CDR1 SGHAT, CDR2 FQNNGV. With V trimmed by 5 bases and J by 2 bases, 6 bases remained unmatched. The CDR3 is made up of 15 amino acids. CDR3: CASSRTGVPNYGYTF. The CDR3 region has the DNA TGTGCCAGCAGCAGGACAGGGGTTCCCAACTATGGCTACACCTTC.

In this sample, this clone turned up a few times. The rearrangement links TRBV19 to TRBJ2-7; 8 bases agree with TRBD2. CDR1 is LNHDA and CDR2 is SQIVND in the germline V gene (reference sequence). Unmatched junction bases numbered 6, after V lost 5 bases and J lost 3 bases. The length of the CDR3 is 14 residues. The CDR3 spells CASSVTSDLYEQYF. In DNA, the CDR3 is TGTGCCAGTAGTGTGACTAGCGATCTCTACGAGCAGTACTTC.

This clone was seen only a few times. The DNA of the CDR3 is TGTGCCAGCTCACTTGGGACAGGGGGCGTGGGGAATCAGCCCCAGCATTTT. Translating gives CASSLGTGGVGNQPQHF. The V gene is TRBV18, the J gene TRBJ1-5; 12 bases are shared with TRBD1. CDR3 length: 17 amino acids. Germline V gives CDR1 KGHSH, CDR2 LQKENI. Trimming removed 4 bases from V and 4 bases from J; junction bases left unmatched: 8. The full variable domain, its missing parts supplied by reference TRBV18 and TRBJ1-5, is NAGVMQNPRHLVRRRGQEARLRCSPMKGHSHVYWYRQLPEEGLKFMVYLQKENIIDESGMPKERFSAEFPKEGPSILRIQQVVRGDSAAYFCASSLGTGGVGNQPQHFGDGTRLSIL.

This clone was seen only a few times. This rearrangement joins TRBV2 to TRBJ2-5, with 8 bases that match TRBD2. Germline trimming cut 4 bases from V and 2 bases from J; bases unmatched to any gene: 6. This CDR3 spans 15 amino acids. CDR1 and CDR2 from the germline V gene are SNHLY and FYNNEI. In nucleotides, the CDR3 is TGTGCCAGCAGTGTGGAGCGGGGGCGACAAGAGACCCAGTACTTC. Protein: CASSVERGRQETQYF.

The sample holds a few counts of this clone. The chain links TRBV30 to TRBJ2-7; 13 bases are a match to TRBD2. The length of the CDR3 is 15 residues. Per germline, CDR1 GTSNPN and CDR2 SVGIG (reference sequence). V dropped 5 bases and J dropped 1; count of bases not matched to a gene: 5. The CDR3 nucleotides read TGTGCCTGGGGCGGACTAGCGGGAGTTTCCTACGAGCAGTACTTC. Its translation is CAWGGLAGVSYEQYF.

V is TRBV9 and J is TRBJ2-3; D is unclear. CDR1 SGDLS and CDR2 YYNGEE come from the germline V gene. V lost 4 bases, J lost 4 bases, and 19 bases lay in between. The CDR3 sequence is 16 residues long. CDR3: CASSPERGVIADTQYF. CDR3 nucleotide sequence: TGTGCCAGCAGCCCTGAAAGAGGCGTGATAGCAGATACGCAGTATTTT. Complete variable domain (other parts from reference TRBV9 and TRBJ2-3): DSGVTQTPKHLITATGQRVTLRCSPRSGDLSVYWYQQSLDQGLQFLIQYYNGEERAKGNILERFSAQQFPDLHSELNLSSLELGDSALYFCASSPERGVIADTQYFGPGTRLTVL.

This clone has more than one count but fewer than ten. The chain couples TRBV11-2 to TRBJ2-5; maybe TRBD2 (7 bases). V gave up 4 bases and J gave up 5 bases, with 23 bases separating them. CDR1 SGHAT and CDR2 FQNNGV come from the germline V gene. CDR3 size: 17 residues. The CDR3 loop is CASSSNNAGGGWETQYF. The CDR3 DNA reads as TGTGCCAGCAGCTCAAATAACGCTGGGGGGGGCTGGGAGACCCAGTACTTC.